Below are 17 T cell receptor beta chains sequenced from a single sample in a study of vaccination effects on CD4 cells after COVID-19. Their target antigens are unknown. The data were produced by immunoSEQ multiplex PCR, yet TCRdb's version contains in-frame clones alone and is incomplete. The sample carries 20,000 to 25,000 clones, around 73% recorded once. Within the ViraFEST assay, antigen-specific CD4+ T cells underwent expansion with viral peptide pools prior to sequencing. With more than 9 days of culture completed, CD4+ T cells were isolated. None of the vaccinated had previously contracted SARS-CoV-2, and their nucleocapsid antibodies tested negative. Sample: CD4+ T cells from PBMCs cultured with SARS-CoV-2 spike peptides, taken before COVID-19 vaccination. Source of these receptors: a human donor who received a COVID-19 vaccine.

This rearrangement joins TRBV7-9 to TRBJ2-3; the D gene could be TRBD1 or TRBD2 (5 bases each). The CDR3 totals 15 residues. Trimming left V 2 bases short and J 6 bases short, with 15 bases between. Germline assignment: CDR1 SEHNR and CDR2 FQNEAQ (reference sequence). CDR3 in DNA: TGTGCCAGCAGCTTAACAACAGAGTGGGGGGATACGCAGTATTTT. Amino acid sequence: CASSLTTEWGDTQYF.

The genes are TRBV12-3 or TRBV12-4 and TRBJ2-2; 8 positions match TRBD2. V was clipped by 10 bases and J by 6 bases; unmatched bases: 7. CDR3 length equals 13 residues. The CDR3 is CANRFGGAGELFF. The CDR3 DNA reads as TGTGCCAACCGTTTCGGGGGGGCCGGGGAGCTGTTTTTT.

V usage is TRBV9 and J usage is TRBJ2-5, with 7 bases aligning to TRBD2. With V trimmed by 2 bases and J by 2 bases, 3 bases remained unmatched. Germline V lookup: CDR1 SGDLS, CDR2 YYNGEE. CDR3 size: 14 residues. The CDR3 reads CASSVGTTQETQYF. Written as DNA, the CDR3 is TGTGCCAGCAGCGTGGGGACTACACAAGAGACCCAGTACTTC.

The table lists this clone with a few counts. The chain is built from TRBV20-1 and TRBJ1-1; TRBD1 is a possible D gene (6 bases). There are 14 residues in the CDR3. The germline V gene has CDR1 DFQATT and CDR2 SNEGSKA (reference sequence). The V end lost 3 bases, the J end lost 4 bases, and 15 bases lay between the germline ends. CDR3 in DNA: TGCAGTGCTAGTATACAGGGTATGGGCACTGAAGCTTTCTTT. This sequence encodes CSASIQGMGTEAFF.

CDR3 bases: TGTGCCAGCAGTTTATACGGGCCCACGATCTCTGGGGCCAACGTCCTGACTTTC. Translation gives CASSLYGPTISGANVLTF. The chain employs TRBV27 and TRBJ2-6; D is ambiguous. Germline CDR1 reads MNHEY; CDR2 reads SMNVEV (reference sequence). Deletions cut 1 base from V and 0 bases from J, with 13 bases between. The CDR3 is 18 residues long.

The chain combines TRBV5-1 with TRBJ2-7; TRBD1 matches 7 bases. Germline V CDR1 and CDR2: SGHRS, YFSETQ. V lost 4 bases to trimming and J lost 6 bases; unmatched junction nucleotides: 10. CDR3 length: 14 residues. CDR3 sequence (DNA): TGCGCCAGCAGCCGGACGACAGGGTTTAGCGAGCAGTACTTC. Amino acid sequence: CASSRTTGFSEQYF.

Comment on this clone: The junction shows a germline mismatch at one end, possibly a read error. The chain carries TRBV7-9 and TRBJ1-1; TRBD1 is a possible D gene (5 bases). The CDR3 consists of 14 residues. Germline CDR1 and CDR2: SEHNR and FQNEAQ (reference sequence). The CDR3 coding sequence is TGTGCCAGCACCCGGGTGGGGGAGGACACTGAGGCTTTCTTT. This sequence encodes CASTRVGEDTEAFF.

J is TRBJ1-6 and V is TRBV25-1; the D is unclear. CDR1 MGHDK and CDR2 SYGVNS come from the germline V gene. The CDR3 extends over 15 amino acids. V was shortened by 3 bases and J by 6 bases, with 12 bases between the two germline ends. The DNA of the CDR3 is TGTGCCAGCAGTGATTATTGGGAAGTTAATTCACCCCTCCACTTT. Translated, it gives CASSDYWEVNSPLHF.

The count of this clone is one. The genes are TRBV7-8 and TRBJ1-1; weak D call: TRBD1 (6 bases). Trimming pared 1 base from V and 2 bases from J, leaving 8 bases between. The CDR3 loop spans 14 amino acids. Looked up from germline, CDR1 is SGHVS and CDR2 is FQNEAQ. CDR3 sequence reads: CASSLVDSNTEAFF. The CDR3 DNA reads as TGTGCCAGCAGCTTAGTGGACAGCAACACTGAAGCTTTCTTT.

The chain joins TRBV7-9 to TRBJ2-7, with 9 bases aligning to TRBD1. The CDR3 is 14 residues long. The ends lost 5 bases at V and 3 bases at J; junction bases unmatched: 5. Per the germline V gene, CDR1 is SEHNR and CDR2 is FQNEAQ (reference sequence). The CDR3 loop is CASSVTGGIYEQYF. DNA for the CDR3: TGTGCCAGCAGCGTAACAGGGGGCATCTACGAGCAGTACTTC. The full variable domain, rest sourced from reference TRBV7-9 and TRBJ2-7, is DTGVSQNPRHKITKRGQNVTFRCDPISEHNRLYWYRQTLGQGPEFLTYFQNEAQLEKSRLLSDRFSAERPKGSFSTLEIQRTEQGDSAMYLCASSVTGGIYEQYFGPGTRLTVT.

The V gene is TRBV29-1, the J gene TRBJ1-5, with 9 bases matching TRBD1. There are 13 residues in the CDR3. The J segment lost 7 bases and the V segment lost 5 bases, leaving 6 bases of the junction unmatched. The germline CDR1 and CDR2 sequences are SQVTM and ANQGSEA. CDR3 in DNA: TGCAGCGTTAGACAGGGGGAACACCAGCCCCAGCATTTT. Translated: CSVRQGEHQPQHF.

The J gene is TRBJ2-5, the V gene TRBV7-2; D not certain. The CDR3 sequence is 14 residues long. Germline V CDR1 and CDR2: SGHTA, FQGNSA. V was pared by 2 bases and J by 2 bases, with 9 bases between. The CDR3 region has the DNA TGTGCCAGCAGCTTAAGGGCAGCTCAAGAGACCCAGTACTTC. Amino acid sequence: CASSLRAAQETQYF.

V gene TRBV7-8 combines with J gene TRBJ1-4; D is ambiguous. Trimming removed 5 bases at V and 5 bases at J, with 15 bases between. CDR1 is SGHVS and CDR2 is FQNEAQ in the germline V gene. This CDR3 is 15 amino acids long. CDR3 sequence reads: CASSPEGWVNEKLFF. The CDR3 DNA follows: TGTGCCAGCAGCCCAGAAGGTTGGGTAAATGAAAAACTGTTTTTT.

This clone appeared a few times. This rearrangement joins TRBV28 to TRBJ1-3, with TRBD1 matching over 7 bases. Germline V lookup: CDR1 MDHEN, CDR2 SYDVKM. The CDR3 extends over 14 amino acids. V was pared by 5 bases and J by 4 bases, with 5 bases of the junction left unmatched. The CDR3 nucleotides read TGTGCCAGCAGTGGAAGGGACAGAGGAAACACCATATATTTT. Protein product: CASSGRDRGNTIYF.

The V and J genes are TRBV9 and TRBJ2-1; D is unclear. The CDR3 runs 15 residues. Germline V gives CDR1 SGDLS, CDR2 YYNGEE. Deletions cut 0 bases from V and 7 bases from J, with 14 bases between. In DNA form, the CDR3 reads TGTGCCAGCAGCGTAGGGGCGATAATAGAGAATGAGCAGTTCTTC. It yields the protein CASSVGAIIENEQFF.

This clone was observed once. This chain joins TRBV2 and TRBJ1-1; 8 bases are a match to TRBD1. The CDR3 is made up of 13 amino acids. The V and J ends lost 5 bases and 6 bases, in that order; junction bases with no gene match: 5. Germline-derived CDR1 and CDR2 are SNHLY and FYNNEI. The CDR3 loop reads CASSPDRVAEAFF. The CDR3 nucleotides are TGTGCCAGCAGTCCGGACAGGGTGGCTGAAGCTTTCTTT. Full variable domain (rest looked up from reference TRBV2 and TRBJ1-1): EPEVTQTPSHQVTQMGQEVILRCVPISNHLYFYWYRQILGQKVEFLVSFYNNEISEKSEIFDDQFSVERPDGSNFTLKIRSTKLEDSAMYFCASSPDRVAEAFFGQGTRLTVV.

The chain carries TRBV5-1 and TRBJ1-1, with 8 positions matching TRBD1. Looked up from germline, CDR1 is SGHRS and CDR2 is YFSETQ. The junction had 7 bases not matched to a gene; V was cut back by 4 bases and J by 5 bases. The CDR3 runs to 14 residues. As DNA, the CDR3 is TGCGCCAGCAGCGATACAGGGGGTGTGACTGAAGCTTTCTTT. Residues: CASSDTGGVTEAFF. Variable domain in full (rest from reference TRBV5-1 and TRBJ1-1): KAGVTQTPRYLIKTRGQQVTLSCSPISGHRSVSWYQQTPGQGLQFLFEYFSETQRNKGNFPGRFSGRQFSNSRSEMNVSTLELGDSALYLCASSDTGGVTEAFFGQGTRLTVV.